This TCR beta chain is from a study of vaccination effects on CD4 cells after COVID-19. The CDR3 runs 15 residues. V lost 0 bases and J 4 bases, leaving 12 bases between the germline ends. The germline CDR1 and CDR2 sequences are LGHNA and YNFKEQ. Isolating CD4+ T cells followed ten to eleven days of culture. Participants were vaccinated with two doses of either the BNT162b2 or mRNA-1273 vaccine. Repertoires were generated with immunoSEQ multiplex PCR, while TCRdb's copy carries only in-frame clones and drops some. The sample holds tens of thousands of clones, nearly 75% seen once. For this clone: Its antigen is not known.

The sequence was obtained from a human donor who received a COVID-19 vaccine. Sample: CD4+ T cells from PBMCs cultured without peptide, taken after COVID-19 vaccination. The V call is TRBV4-2, the J call TRBJ1-2, with D unresolved. The CDR3 region is CASSQDQGLSYGYTF. The CDR3 DNA is TGTGCCAGCAGCCAAGATCAAGGCCTGAGCTATGGCTACACCTTC.